These 13 T cell receptor beta chains were all obtained from the same sample, sequenced in a study of shared clonotypes between healthy human individuals. It was CD45RO-negative cells, positively selected for CCR7, that made up naive CD8 cells, with terminally differentiated effector memory CD45RA+ cells excluded. The repertoire was sequenced with immunoSEQ multiplex PCR; TCRdb's copy has only in-frame clones and lacks some. This table holds around 640,000 clones, roughly 96% found once. The specimen sequenced was naive CD8+ T cells sorted from blood. These receptors were collected from a woman in her 30s in good health.

This rearrangement joins TRBV6-6 to TRBJ1-2; D unclear. V lost 4 bases to trimming and J lost 5 bases, with 5 bases between them. CDR1 and CDR2 (germline): MNHNY, SVGAGI (reference sequence). This CDR3 contains 11 residues. The CDR3: CASSSEYGYTF. CDR3 nucleotide sequence: TGTGCCAGCAGTTCAGAGTATGGCTACACCTTC.

The V gene is TRBV28, the J gene TRBJ2-7; TRBD2 aligns across 7 bases. The CDR3 loop spans 14 amino acids. Germline CDR1 reads MDHEN; CDR2 reads SYDVKM. Trimming cost V 4 bases and J 3 bases; bases outside gene matches: 6. CDR3 region: CASSSTGGHYEQYF. For the CDR3, the DNA is TGTGCCAGCAGTTCCACGGGAGGACACTACGAGCAGTACTTC.

The rearrangement links TRBV6-6 to TRBJ2-3; D gene ambiguous. The CDR3 has 12 residues. The V gene's germline CDR1 is MNHNY and CDR2 SVGAGI (reference sequence). Between the trimmed V and J ends, which lost 2 bases and 4 bases, there was a span of 4 bases. The CDR3 reads CASSYPADTQYF. CDR3 DNA: TGTGCCAGCAGTTACCCAGCAGATACGCAGTATTTT.

The CDR3 loop is CASSLVGFEAFF. Here the CDR3 DNA reads TGTGCCAGCAGCTTGGTGGGGTTTGAAGCTTTCTTT. The chain employs TRBV5-4 and TRBJ1-1; no definite D call. Trimming shortened V by 0 bases and J by 7 bases, and 7 bases separated the two germline ends. The germline V gene has CDR1 SGHNT and CDR2 YYREEE (reference sequence). The CDR3 covers 12 residues.

The chain combines TRBV5-5 with TRBJ2-7, with 9 nucleotides matching TRBD2. This CDR3 has 16 residues. Germline lookup yields CDR1 SGHKS and CDR2 YYEKEE (reference sequence). V was clipped by 4 bases and J by 3 bases; unmatched bases: 11. The CDR3 here is CASSTLGSGGLYEQYF. CDR3 DNA sequence: TGTGCCAGCAGCACCCTCGGGAGCGGGGGGCTCTACGAGCAGTACTTC.

The V call is TRBV7-9, the J call TRBJ1-4, with a possible D match to TRBD1 (5 bases). With 5 bases removed from V and 2 bases from J, the gap between germline ends came to 12 bases. This CDR3 comprises 15 residues. Looked up from germline, CDR1 is SEHNR and CDR2 is FQNEAQ (reference sequence). For the CDR3, the DNA is TGTGCCAGCAGCCTAAGGACAAGCACTAATGAAAAACTGTTTTTT. The encoded protein is CASSLRTSTNEKLFF.

The CDR3 loop is CASSVVDGSVSSYNEQFF. CDR3 DNA sequence: TGTGCCAGCAGCGTAGTGGATGGTAGCGTCAGCTCCTACAATGAGCAGTTCTTC. This chain links TRBV9 with TRBJ2-1; tentative D call: TRBD2 (5 bases). V lost 0 bases to trimming and J lost 0 bases, with 16 bases between them. CDR3 length: 18 amino acids. Germline lookup yields CDR1 SGDLS and CDR2 YYNGEE.

The chain carries TRBV28 and TRBJ2-7; tentatively, D is TRBD1 or TRBD2 (6 bases each). Deletions cut 3 bases from V and 5 bases from J, with 14 bases between. Germline CDR1 is MDHEN and CDR2 is SYDVKM. The CDR3 consists of 14 residues. The DNA of the CDR3 is TGTGCCAGCAGTTTTTCACCGGGGGCCCACGAGCAGTACTTC. The encoded protein is CASSFSPGAHEQYF.

For the CDR3, the DNA is TGTGCCAGCAGTTACGGGGTGGGCAATGAGCAGTTCTTC. The encoded protein is CASSYGVGNEQFF. The genes are TRBV6-5 and TRBJ2-1; D remains ambiguous. CDR1 MNHEY and CDR2 SVGAGI come from the germline V gene. There are 13 residues in the CDR3. V lost 2 bases and J lost 6, with 8 bases in between.

V is TRBV19 and J is TRBJ1-1, with 7 nucleotides matching TRBD1. The CDR3 has 14 amino acids. Germline CDR1 and CDR2: LNHDA and SQIVND (reference sequence). J was trimmed by 3 bases and V by 4 bases; bases with no gene match: 5. CDR3 in amino acids: CASSTTGPYTEAFF. The CDR3 DNA sequence: TGTGCCAGTAGTACGACAGGGCCTTACACTGAAGCTTTCTTT.

V and J are TRBV5-4 and TRBJ1-6; D call uncertain. The V end was cut by 1 base, the J end by 5 bases, with 10 bases between. The CDR3 loop spans 15 amino acids. The germline V gene has CDR1 SGHNT and CDR2 YYREEE (reference sequence). The CDR3 sequence: CASSLKGYHNSPLHF. For the CDR3, the DNA is TGTGCCAGCAGCTTGAAAGGGTACCATAATTCACCCCTCCACTTT.

Turning to this clone: The same CDR3 can be traced to other DNA sequences in this sample. The CDR3 protein is CAWSVLGNEQFF. Written as DNA, the CDR3 is TGTGCCTGGAGTGTACTGGGAAATGAGCAGTTCTTC. This sequence joins TRBV30 and TRBJ2-1; D gene ambiguous. V lost 0 bases to trimming and J lost 7 bases, with 7 bases between them. CDR1 and CDR2 from the germline V gene are GTSNPN and SVGIG (reference sequence). This CDR3 has 12 amino acids.

The chain carries TRBV2 and TRBJ1-1; 10 bases match TRBD1. The CDR3 has 15 amino acids. The V and J ends lost 8 bases and 4 bases, in that order; junction bases with no gene match: 10. Germline loops: CDR1 SNHLY, CDR2 FYNNEI. The CDR3 here is CASRDRGFLGTEAFF. DNA of the CDR3: TGTGCCAGCCGGGACAGGGGTTTTCTTGGCACTGAAGCTTTCTTT.